Following are 9 T cell receptor beta chains from one sample sequenced in a study of patients and donors after allogeneic stem cell transplantation. TCRdb recomputed calls from the RT-PCR reads with MiXCR, one row per CDR3 protein. Of about 160,000 distinct CDR3 sequences in the sample, 37% were seen once. Input material: blood, either unsorted or a sorted T cell fraction (not recorded which). The receptors were gathered from a human donor who was either an allogeneic HSCT recipient or a stem cell or donor lymphocyte infusion donor (not recorded which). It is not recorded whose cells these are; they may come from a transplant donor.

The chain is built from TRBV12-3 or TRBV12-4 and TRBJ2-5; weak D call: TRBD2 (5 bases). This CDR3 has 13 amino acids. Trimming stripped 6 bases from V and 5 bases from J, with 13 bases between. The chain's CDR3 is CASSLPGWETQYF. CDR3 coding DNA: TGTGCCAGCAGCCTCCCGGGGTGGGAGACCCAGTACTTC.

The V call is TRBV12-3 or TRBV12-4, the J call TRBJ2-1; a weak D match, TRBD2 (5 bases). The CDR3 has 13 residues. The V gene lost 5 bases and the J gene lost 2 bases, with 7 bases spanning the gap. CDR3 in DNA: TGTGCCAGCAGTACCGGGACCTACAATGAGCAGTTCTTC. Translating gives CASSTGTYNEQFF.

This clonotype showed up just a few times. This rearrangement joins TRBV28 to TRBJ1-2; D call uncertain. The CDR3 covers 14 residues. The germline V and J ends were trimmed by 5 bases and 8 bases, with 18 bases remaining between them. Per germline, CDR1 MDHEN and CDR2 SYDVKM. In nucleotides, the CDR3 is TGTGCCAGCAGTCTCCCCGGGTCGCGCGGCGGCTACACCTTC. Amino acid sequence: CASSLPGSRGGYTF.

V and J are TRBV7-2 and TRBJ1-1; D might be TRBD1 (5 bases). Germline values: CDR1 SGHTA, CDR2 FQGNSA. Trimming shortened V by 5 bases and J by 4 bases, and 14 bases separated the two germline ends. CDR3 length: 14 amino acids. The CDR3 protein is CASSAGGRGTEAFF. In DNA, the CDR3 is TGTGCCAGCAGCGCCGGGGGACGCGGCACTGAAGCTTTCTTT.

The CDR3: CASSPRIRALLEAFF. In nucleotides, the CDR3 is TGCGCCAGCAGCCCTCGGATCAGGGCCTTACTAGAAGCTTTCTTT. The rearrangement joins TRBV5-1 to TRBJ1-1, with D maybe TRBD1 (5 bases). V was clipped by 4 bases and J by 8 bases, with 21 bases between them. The CDR3 spans 15 residues. Germline V gene sequence: CDR1 SGHRS, CDR2 YFSETQ.

In this sample, this clonotype turned up once. V gene TRBV7-9 combines with J gene TRBJ1-2, with 7 bases lining up with TRBD1. The CDR3 contains 14 residues. Per germline, CDR1 SEHNR and CDR2 FQNEAQ (reference sequence). V lost 2 bases to trimming and J lost 8 bases; unmatched junction nucleotides: 8. The CDR3 DNA follows: TGTGCCAGCAGCTTAAACGGGGCAGGGGGAGGCTACACCTTC. Translation gives CASSLNGAGGGYTF.

The chain joins TRBV28 to TRBJ2-7; 9 nucleotides match TRBD1. The germline V gene has CDR1 MDHEN and CDR2 SYDVKM. The CDR3 spans 13 residues. Germline trimming cut 7 bases from V and 2 bases from J; bases unmatched to any gene: 3. The CDR3 coding sequence is TGTGCCAGCATGACAGGGGGGGCCTACGAGCAGTACTTC. This translates into CASMTGGAYEQYF.

In its sample, this clonotype was seen once. The chain has TRBV3-1 and TRBJ2-3; D remains ambiguous. Germline lookup yields CDR1 LGHDT and CDR2 YNNKEL (reference sequence). V was cut by 1 base and J by 6 bases, with 11 bases left in between. This CDR3 region has 14 residues. CDR3 nucleotide sequence: TGTGCCAGCAGCCAAGGACTTCACCCGGATACGCAGTATTTT. Its protein product is CASSQGLHPDTQYF.

This clonotype showed up many times. This chain connects TRBV12-3 or TRBV12-4 to TRBJ1-5; D is possibly TRBD1 (5 bases). The CDR3 has 14 residues. Trimming stripped 6 bases from V and 7 bases from J, with 16 bases between. CDR3 amino acids: CASSRDSGRQPQHF. The CDR3 nucleotides read TGTGCCAGCAGCCGGGACTCCGGAAGACAGCCCCAGCATTTT.